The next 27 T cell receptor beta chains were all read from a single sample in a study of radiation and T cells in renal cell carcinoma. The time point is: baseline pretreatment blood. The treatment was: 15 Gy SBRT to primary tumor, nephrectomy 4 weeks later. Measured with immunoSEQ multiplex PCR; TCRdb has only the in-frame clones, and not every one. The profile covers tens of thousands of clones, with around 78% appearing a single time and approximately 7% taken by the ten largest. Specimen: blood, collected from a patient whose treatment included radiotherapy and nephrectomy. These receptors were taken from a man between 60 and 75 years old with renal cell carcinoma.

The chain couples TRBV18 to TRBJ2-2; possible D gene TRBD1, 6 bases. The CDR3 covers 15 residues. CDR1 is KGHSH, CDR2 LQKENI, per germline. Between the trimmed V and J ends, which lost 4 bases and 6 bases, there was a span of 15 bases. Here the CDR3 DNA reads TGTGCCAGCTCACTTTGGACAGAGCGAGCCGGGGAGCTGTTTTTT. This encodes CASSLWTERAGELFF.

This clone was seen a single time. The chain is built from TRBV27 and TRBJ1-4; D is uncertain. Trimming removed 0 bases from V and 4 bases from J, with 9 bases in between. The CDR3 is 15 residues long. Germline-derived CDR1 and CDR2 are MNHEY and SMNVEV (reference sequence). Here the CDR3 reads CASSLSTPFNEKLFF. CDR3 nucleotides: TGTGCCAGCAGTTTATCCACACCCTTTAATGAAAAACTGTTTTTT.

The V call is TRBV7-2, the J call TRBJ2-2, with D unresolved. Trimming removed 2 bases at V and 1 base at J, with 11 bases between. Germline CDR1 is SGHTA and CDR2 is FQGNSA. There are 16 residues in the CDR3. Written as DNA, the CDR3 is TGTGCCAGCAGCTTACCGGAGAAAGGGAACACCGGGGAGCTGTTTTTT. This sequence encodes CASSLPEKGNTGELFF.

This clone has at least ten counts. CDR3: CASSFKGSYGYTF. The CDR3 region has the DNA TGTGCCAGCAGCTTCAAGGGAAGCTATGGCTACACCTTC. J is TRBJ1-2 and V is TRBV7-2; D is uncertain. This CDR3 is 13 amino acids long. Germline-derived CDR1 and CDR2 are SGHTA and FQGNSA. V shed 3 bases and J shed 4 bases, with 9 bases lying between them.

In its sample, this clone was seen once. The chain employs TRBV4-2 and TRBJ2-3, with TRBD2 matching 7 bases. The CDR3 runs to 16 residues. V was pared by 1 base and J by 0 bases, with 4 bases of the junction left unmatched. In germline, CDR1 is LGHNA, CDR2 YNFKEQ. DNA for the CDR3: TGTGCCAGCAGCCAAGGCGGCGGGGGAAGCACAGATACGCAGTATTTT. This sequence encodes CASSQGGGGSTDTQYF.

This chain's CDR3 is CASSLTGTGGGNYGYTF. The CDR3 coding sequence is TGTGCCAGCAGCCTTACCGGGACAGGGGGAGGTAACTATGGCTACACCTTC. The chain recombines TRBV4-2 with TRBJ1-2; TRBD1 agrees at 11 bases. The CDR3 spans 17 residues. With 4 bases clipped from V and 1 base from J, the junction kept 8 bases outside the gene matches. Per germline, CDR1 LGHNA and CDR2 YNFKEQ.

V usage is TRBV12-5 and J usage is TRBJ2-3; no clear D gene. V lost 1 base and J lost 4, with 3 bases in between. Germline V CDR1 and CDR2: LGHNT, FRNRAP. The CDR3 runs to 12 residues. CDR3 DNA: TGTGCTAGTGGTTTGGGACCAGATACGCAGTATTTT. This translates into CASGLGPDTQYF. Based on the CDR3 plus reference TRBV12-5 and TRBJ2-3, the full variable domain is DARVTQTPRHKVTEMGQEVTMRCQPILGHNTVFWYRQTMMQGLELLAYFRNRAPLDDSGMPKDRFSAEMPDATLATLKIQPSEPRDSAVYFCASGLGPDTQYFGPGTRLTVL.

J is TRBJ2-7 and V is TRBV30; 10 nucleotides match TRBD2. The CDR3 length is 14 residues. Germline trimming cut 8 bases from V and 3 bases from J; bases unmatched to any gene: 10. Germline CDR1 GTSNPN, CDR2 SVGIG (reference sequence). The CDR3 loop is CAGIGLAEGYEQYF. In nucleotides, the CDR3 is TGTGCCGGAATAGGACTAGCGGAGGGCTACGAGCAGTACTTC.

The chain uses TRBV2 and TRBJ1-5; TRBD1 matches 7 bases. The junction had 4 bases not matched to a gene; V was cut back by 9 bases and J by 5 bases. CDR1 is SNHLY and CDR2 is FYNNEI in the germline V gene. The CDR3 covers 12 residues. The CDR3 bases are TGTGCCAGTGGAACAGGGGATCAGCCCCAGCATTTT. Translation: CASGTGDQPQHF.

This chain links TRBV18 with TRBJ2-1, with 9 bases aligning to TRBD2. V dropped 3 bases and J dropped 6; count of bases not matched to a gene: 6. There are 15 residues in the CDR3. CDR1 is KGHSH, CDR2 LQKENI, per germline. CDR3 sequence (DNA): TGTGCCAGCTCACCGGCTGCGGGAGGGCCCAATGAGCAGTTCTTC. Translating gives CASSPAAGGPNEQFF. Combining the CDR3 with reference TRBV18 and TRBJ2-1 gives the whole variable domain NAGVMQNPRHLVRRRGQEARLRCSPMKGHSHVYWYRQLPEEGLKFMVYLQKENIIDESGMPKERFSAEFPKEGPSILRIQQVVRGDSAAYFCASSPAAGGPNEQFFGPGTRLTVL.

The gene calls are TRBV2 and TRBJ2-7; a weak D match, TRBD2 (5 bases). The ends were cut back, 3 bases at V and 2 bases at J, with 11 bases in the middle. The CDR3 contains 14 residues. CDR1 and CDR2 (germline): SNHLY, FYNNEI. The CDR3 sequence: CASSEGGWAYEQYV. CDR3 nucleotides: TGTGCCAGCAGTGAGGGCGGGTGGGCCTACGAGCAGTACGTC.

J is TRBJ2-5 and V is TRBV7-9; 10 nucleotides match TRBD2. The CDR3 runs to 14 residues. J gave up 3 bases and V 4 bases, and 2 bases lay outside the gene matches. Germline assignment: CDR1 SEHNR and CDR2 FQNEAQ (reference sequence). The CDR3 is CASSYGLAEETQYF. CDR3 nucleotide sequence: TGTGCCAGCAGCTATGGACTAGCGGAAGAGACCCAGTACTTC.

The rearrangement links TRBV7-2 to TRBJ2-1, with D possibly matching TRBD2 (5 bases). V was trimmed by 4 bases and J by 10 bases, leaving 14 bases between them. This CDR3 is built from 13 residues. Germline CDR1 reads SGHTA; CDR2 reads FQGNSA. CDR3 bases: TGTGCCAGCAGCTCATACCTCGGGGTCGAGCAGTTCTTC. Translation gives CASSSYLGVEQFF. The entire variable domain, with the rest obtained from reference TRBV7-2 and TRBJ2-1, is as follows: GAGVSQSPSNKVTEKGKDVELRCDPISGHTALYWYRQSLGQGLEFLIYFQGNSAPDKSGLPSDRFSAERTGGSVSTLTIQRTQQEDSAVYLCASSSYLGVEQFFGPGTRLTVL.

The chain's CDR3 is CASSSSRQSVEAFF. The CDR3 coding sequence is TGTGCCAGCAGCTCCTCCCGACAGTCCGTTGAAGCTTTCTTT. V and J are TRBV5-4 and TRBJ1-1; D might be TRBD1 (5 bases). This CDR3 is built from 14 residues. Between the trimmed V and J ends, which lost 3 bases and 7 bases, there was a span of 16 bases. The germline CDR1 and CDR2 sequences are SGHNT and YYREEE (reference sequence).

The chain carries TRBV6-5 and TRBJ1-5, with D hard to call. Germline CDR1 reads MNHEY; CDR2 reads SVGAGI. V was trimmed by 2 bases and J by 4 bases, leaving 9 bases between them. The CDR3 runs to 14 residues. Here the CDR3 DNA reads TGTGCCAGCAGTTACAGTAGCTTTAATCAGCCCCAGCATTTT. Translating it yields CASSYSSFNQPQHF.

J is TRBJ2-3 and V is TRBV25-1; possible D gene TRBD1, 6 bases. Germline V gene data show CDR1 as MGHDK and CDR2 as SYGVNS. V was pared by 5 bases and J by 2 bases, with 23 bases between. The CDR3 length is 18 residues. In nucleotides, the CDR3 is TGTGCCAGCAGTTTCCGCCACGAAGGCAGGGGTAACACAGATACGCAGTATTTT. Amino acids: CASSFRHEGRGNTDTQYF.

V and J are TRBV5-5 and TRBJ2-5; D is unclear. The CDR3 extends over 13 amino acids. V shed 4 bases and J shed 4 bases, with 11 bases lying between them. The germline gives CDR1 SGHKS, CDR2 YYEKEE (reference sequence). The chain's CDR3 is CASSPPARETQYF. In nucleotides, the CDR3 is TGTGCCAGCAGCCCCCCAGCGCGAGAGACCCAGTACTTC.

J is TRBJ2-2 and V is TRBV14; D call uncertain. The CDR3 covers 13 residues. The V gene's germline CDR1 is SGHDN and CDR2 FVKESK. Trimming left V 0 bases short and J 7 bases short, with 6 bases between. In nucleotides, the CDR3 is TGTGCCAGCAGCCAAGAGGGGAACGGGGAGCTGTTTTTT. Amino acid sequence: CASSQEGNGELFF. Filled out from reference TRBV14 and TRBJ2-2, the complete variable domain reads EAGVTQFPSHSVIEKGQTVTLRCDPISGHDNLYWYRRVMGKEIKFLLHFVKESKQDESGMPNNRFLAERTGGTYSTLKVQPAELEDSGVYFCASSQEGNGELFFGEGSRLTVL.

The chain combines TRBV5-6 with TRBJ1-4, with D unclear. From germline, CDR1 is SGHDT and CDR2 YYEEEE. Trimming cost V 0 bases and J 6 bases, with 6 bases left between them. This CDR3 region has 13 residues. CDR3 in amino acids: CASSLGWDEKLFF. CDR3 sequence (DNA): TGTGCCAGCAGCTTGGGTTGGGATGAAAAACTGTTTTTT. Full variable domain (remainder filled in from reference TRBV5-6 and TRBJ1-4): DAGVTQSPTHLIKTRGQQVTLRCSPKSGHDTVSWYQQALGQGPQFIFQYYEEEERQRGNFPDRFSGHQFPNYSSELNVNALLLGDSALYLCASSLGWDEKLFFGSGTQLSVL.

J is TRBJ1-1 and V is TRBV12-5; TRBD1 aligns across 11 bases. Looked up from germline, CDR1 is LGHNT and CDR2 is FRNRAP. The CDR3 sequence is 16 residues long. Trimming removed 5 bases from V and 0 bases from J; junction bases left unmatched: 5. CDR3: CASGPGQGAMNTEAFF. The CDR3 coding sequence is TGTGCTAGTGGTCCAGGACAGGGGGCGATGAACACTGAAGCTTTCTTT.

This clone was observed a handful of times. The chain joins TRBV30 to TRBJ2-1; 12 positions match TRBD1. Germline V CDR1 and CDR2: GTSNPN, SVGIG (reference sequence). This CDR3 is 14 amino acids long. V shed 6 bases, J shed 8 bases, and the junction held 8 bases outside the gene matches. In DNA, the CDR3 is TGTGCCTGCCTCCGGGACAGGGGGCGTGATGAGCAGTTCTTC. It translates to CACLRDRGRDEQFF.

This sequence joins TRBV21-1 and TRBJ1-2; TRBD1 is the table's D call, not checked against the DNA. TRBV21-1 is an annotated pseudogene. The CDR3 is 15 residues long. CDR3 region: CASSTAGRANYGYTF. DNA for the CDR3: TGTGCCAGCAGCACCGCCGGCAGGGCTAACTATGGCTACACCTTC.

This CDR3 is CAIPGPPVSGANVLTF. CDR3 in DNA: TGTGCCATCCCCGGACCCCCAGTCTCTGGGGCCAACGTCCTGACTTTC. The chain is built from TRBV10-3 and TRBJ2-6; D is uncertain. The CDR3 is 16 amino acids. Trimming removed 8 bases from V and 0 bases from J, with 14 bases in between. Germline V gives CDR1 ENHRY, CDR2 SYGVKD.

The CDR3 region has the DNA TGCAGCGTTGAGACACAGGTTAATGAAAAACTGTTTTTT. Translating it yields CSVETQVNEKLFF. The rearrangement uses TRBV29-1 and TRBJ1-4, with D tentatively TRBD1 (5 bases). This CDR3 is built from 13 residues. V dropped 3 bases and J dropped 4 bases, with 9 bases sitting between them. Germline V gene sequence: CDR1 SQVTM, CDR2 ANQGSEA.

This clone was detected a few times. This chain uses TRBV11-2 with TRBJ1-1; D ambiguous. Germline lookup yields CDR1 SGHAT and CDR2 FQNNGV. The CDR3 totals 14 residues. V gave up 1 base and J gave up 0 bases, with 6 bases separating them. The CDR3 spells CASSLGALNTEAFF. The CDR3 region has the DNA TGTGCCAGCAGCTTAGGGGCTCTGAACACTGAAGCTTTCTTT.

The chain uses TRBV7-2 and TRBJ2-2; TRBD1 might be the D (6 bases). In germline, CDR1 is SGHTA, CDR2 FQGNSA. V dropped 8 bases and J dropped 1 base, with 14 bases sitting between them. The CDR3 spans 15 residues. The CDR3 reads CASRDRGMNTGELFF. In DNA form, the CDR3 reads TGTGCCAGCCGGGATAGGGGGATGAACACCGGGGAGCTGTTTTTT.

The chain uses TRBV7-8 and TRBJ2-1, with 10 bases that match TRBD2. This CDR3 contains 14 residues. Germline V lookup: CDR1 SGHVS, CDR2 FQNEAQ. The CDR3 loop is CAFGEREGRGEQFF. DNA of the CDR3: TGTGCTTTCGGGGAGCGGGAGGGCCGGGGTGAGCAGTTCTTC. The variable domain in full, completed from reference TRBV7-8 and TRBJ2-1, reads GAGVSQSPRYKVAKRGQDVALRCDPISGHVSLFWYQQALGQGPEFLTYFQNEAQLDKSGLPSDRFFAERPEGSVSTLKIQRTQQEDSAVYLCAFGEREGRGEQFFGPGTRLTVL.